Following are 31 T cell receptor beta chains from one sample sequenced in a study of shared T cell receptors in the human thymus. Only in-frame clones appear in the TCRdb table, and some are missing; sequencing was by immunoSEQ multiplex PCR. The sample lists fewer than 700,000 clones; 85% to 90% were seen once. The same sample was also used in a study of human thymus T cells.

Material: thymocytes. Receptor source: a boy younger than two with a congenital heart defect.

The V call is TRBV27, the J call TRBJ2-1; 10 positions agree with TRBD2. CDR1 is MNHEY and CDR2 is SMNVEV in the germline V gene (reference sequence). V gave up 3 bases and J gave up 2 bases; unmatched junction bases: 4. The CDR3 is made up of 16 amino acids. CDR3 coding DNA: TGTGCCAGCAGTTTGAGCGGGACTAGCGCCTACAATGAGCAGTTCTTC. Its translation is CASSLSGTSAYNEQFF.

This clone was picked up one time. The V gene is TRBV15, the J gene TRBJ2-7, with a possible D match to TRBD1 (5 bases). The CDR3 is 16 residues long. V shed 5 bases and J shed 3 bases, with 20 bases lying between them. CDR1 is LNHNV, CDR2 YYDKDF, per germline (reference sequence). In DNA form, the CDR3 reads TGTGCCACCAGCGCTGACAGCCCATTACCCAACTACGAGCAGTACTTC. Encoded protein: CATSADSPLPNYEQYF.

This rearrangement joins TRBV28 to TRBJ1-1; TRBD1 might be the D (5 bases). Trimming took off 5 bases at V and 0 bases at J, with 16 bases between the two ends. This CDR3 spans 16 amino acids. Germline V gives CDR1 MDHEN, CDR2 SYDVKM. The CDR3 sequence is CASSPDSQVVNTEAFF. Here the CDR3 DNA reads TGTGCCAGCAGTCCAGACTCACAGGTCGTGAACACTGAAGCTTTCTTT.

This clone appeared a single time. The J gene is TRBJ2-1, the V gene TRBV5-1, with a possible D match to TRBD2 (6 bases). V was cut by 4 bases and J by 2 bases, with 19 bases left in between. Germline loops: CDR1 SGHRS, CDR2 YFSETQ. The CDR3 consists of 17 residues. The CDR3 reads CASSLRTGSFTYNEQFF. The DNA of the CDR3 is TGCGCCAGCAGCCTTAGGACCGGGAGTTTCACCTACAATGAGCAGTTCTTC.

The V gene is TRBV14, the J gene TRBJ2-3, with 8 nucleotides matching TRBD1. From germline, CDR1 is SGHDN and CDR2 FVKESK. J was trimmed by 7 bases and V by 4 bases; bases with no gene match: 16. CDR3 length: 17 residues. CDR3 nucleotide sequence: TGTGCCAGCAGCCGCTCCCTTGGGACAGGCCCCACTAATACGCAGTATTTT. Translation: CASSRSLGTGPTNTQYF.

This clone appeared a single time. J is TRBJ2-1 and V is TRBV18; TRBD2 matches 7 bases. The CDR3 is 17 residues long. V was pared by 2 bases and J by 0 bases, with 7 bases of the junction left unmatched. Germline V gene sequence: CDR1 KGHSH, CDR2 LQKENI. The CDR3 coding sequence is TGTGCCAGCTCACCAGGGAAAAGCGGGGACTCCTACAATGAGCAGTTCTTC. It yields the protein CASSPGKSGDSYNEQFF. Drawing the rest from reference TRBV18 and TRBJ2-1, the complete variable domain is NAGVMQNPRHLVRRRGQEARLRCSPMKGHSHVYWYRQLPEEGLKFMVYLQKENIIDESGMPKERFSAEFPKEGPSILRIQQVVRGDSAAYFCASSPGKSGDSYNEQFFGPGTRLTVL.

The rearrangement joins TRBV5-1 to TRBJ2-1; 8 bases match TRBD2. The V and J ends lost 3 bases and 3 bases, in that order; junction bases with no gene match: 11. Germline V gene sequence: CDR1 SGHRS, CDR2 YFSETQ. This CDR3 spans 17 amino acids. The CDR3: CASSSGREGGFYNEQFF. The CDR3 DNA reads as TGCGCCAGCAGCTCCGGACGGGAGGGGGGATTCTACAATGAGCAGTTCTTC. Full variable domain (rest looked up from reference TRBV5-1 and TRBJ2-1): KAGVTQTPRYLIKTRGQQVTLSCSPISGHRSVSWYQQTPGQGLQFLFEYFSETQRNKGNFPGRFSGRQFSNSRSEMNVSTLELGDSALYLCASSSGREGGFYNEQFFGPGTRLTVL.

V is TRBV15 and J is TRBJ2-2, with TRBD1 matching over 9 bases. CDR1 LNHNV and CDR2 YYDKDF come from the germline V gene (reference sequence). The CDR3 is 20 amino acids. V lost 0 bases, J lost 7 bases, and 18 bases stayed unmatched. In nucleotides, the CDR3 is TGTGCCACCAGCAGAGATAATGACAGGGGGGGGTCGAGGCTCCTCGGGGAGCTGTTTTTT. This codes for CATSRDNDRGGSRLLGELFF.

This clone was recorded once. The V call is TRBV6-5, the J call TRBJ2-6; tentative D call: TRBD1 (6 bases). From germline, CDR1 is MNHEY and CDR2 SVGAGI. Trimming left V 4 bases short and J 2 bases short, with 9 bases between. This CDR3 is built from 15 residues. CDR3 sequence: CASSSGVPGANVLTF. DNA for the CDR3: TGTGCCAGCAGTTCAGGGGTCCCTGGGGCCAACGTCCTGACTTTC.

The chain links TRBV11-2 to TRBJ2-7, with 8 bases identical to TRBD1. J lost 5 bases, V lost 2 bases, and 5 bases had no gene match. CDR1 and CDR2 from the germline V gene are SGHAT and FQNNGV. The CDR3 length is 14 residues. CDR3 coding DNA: TGTGCCAGCAGCTTAAATAGGACAGGGCACGAGCAGTACTTC. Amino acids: CASSLNRTGHEQYF. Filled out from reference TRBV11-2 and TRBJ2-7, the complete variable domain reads EAGVAQSPRYKIIEKRQSVAFWCNPISGHATLYWYQQILGQGPKLLIQFQNNGVVDDSQLPKDRFSAERLKGVDSTLKIQPAKLEDSAVYLCASSLNRTGHEQYFGPGTRLTVT.

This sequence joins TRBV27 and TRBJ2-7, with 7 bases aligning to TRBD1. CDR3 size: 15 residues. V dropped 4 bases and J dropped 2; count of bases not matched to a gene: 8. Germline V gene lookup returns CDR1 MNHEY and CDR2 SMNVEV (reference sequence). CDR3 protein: CASSYSRDRAYEQYF. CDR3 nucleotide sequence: TGTGCCAGCAGTTACAGCCGGGACAGAGCCTACGAGCAGTACTTC.

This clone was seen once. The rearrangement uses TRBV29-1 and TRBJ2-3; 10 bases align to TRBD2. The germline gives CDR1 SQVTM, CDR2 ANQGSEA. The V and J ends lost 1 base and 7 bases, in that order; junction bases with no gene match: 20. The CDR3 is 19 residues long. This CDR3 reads CSVEGTSGPRFHWTYTQYF. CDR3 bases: TGCAGCGTTGAAGGGACTAGCGGCCCAAGATTTCACTGGACATATACGCAGTATTTT.

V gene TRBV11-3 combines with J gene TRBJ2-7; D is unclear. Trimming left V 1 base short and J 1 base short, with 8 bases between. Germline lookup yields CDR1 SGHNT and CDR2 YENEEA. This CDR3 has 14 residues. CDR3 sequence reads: CASSLGLRSYEQYF. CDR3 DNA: TGTGCCAGCAGCTTAGGCTTGAGATCCTACGAGCAGTACTTC. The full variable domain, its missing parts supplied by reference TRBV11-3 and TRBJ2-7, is EAGVVQSPRYKIIEKKQPVAFWCNPISGHNTLYWYLQNLGQGPELLIRYENEEAVDDSQLPKDRFSAERLKGVDSTLKIQPAELGDSAVYLCASSLGLRSYEQYFGPGTRLTVT.

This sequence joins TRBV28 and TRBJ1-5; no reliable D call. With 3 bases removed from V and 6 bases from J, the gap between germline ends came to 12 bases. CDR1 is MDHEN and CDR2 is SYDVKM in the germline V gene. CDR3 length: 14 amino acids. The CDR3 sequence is CASSFSVPGQPQHF. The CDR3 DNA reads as TGTGCCAGCAGTTTTTCCGTACCGGGTCAGCCCCAGCATTTT.

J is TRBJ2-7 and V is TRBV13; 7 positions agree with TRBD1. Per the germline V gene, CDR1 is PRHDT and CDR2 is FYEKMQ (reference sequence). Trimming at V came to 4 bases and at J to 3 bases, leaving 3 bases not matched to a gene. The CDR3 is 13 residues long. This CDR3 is CASSSRDSYEQYF. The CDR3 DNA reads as TGTGCCAGCAGCTCCCGGGACAGCTACGAGCAGTACTTC.

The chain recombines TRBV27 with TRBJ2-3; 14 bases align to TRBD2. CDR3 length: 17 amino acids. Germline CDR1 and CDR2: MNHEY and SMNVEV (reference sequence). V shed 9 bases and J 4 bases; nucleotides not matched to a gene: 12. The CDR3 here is CASKSYRTSGRSDTQYF. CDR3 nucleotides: TGTGCCAGTAAGAGCTACCGGACTAGCGGGAGGTCAGATACGCAGTATTTT.

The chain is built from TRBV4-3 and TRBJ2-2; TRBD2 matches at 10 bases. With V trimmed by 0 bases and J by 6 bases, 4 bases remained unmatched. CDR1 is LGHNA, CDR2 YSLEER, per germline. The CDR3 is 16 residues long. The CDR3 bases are TGCGCCAGCAGCCAAGATCGGAGCGGGAGGGCCGGGGAGCTGTTTTTT. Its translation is CASSQDRSGRAGELFF.

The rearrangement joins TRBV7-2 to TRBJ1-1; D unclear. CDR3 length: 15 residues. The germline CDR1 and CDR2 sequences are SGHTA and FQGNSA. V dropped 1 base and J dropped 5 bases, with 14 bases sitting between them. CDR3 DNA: TGTGCCAGCAGCTTAGAGGTTCCTCGGGGAACTGAAGCTTTCTTT. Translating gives CASSLEVPRGTEAFF. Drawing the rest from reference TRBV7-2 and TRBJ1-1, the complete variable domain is GAGVSQSPSNKVTEKGKDVELRCDPISGHTALYWYRQSLGQGLEFLIYFQGNSAPDKSGLPSDRFSAERTGGSVSTLTIQRTQQEDSAVYLCASSLEVPRGTEAFFGQGTRLTVV.

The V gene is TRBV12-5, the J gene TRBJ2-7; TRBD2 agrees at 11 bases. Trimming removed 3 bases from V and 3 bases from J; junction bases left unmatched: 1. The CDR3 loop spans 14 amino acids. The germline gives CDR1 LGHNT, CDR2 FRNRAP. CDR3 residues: CASGFSGRDYEQYF. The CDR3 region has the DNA TGTGCTAGTGGTTTTAGCGGGAGGGACTACGAGCAGTACTTC.

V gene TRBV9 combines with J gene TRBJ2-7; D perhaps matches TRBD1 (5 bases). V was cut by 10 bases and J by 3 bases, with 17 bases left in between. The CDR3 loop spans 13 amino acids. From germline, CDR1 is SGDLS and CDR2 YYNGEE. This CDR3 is CAGPRAYLYEQYF. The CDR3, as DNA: TGTGCCGGCCCCAGGGCTTATCTCTACGAGCAGTACTTC.

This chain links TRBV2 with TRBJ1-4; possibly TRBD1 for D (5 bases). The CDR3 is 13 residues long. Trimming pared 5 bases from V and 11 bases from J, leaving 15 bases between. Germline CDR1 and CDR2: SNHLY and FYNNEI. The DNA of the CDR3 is TGTGCCAGCAGTACGGACACCGGTGGGAAACTGTTTTTT. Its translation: CASSTDTGGKLFF.

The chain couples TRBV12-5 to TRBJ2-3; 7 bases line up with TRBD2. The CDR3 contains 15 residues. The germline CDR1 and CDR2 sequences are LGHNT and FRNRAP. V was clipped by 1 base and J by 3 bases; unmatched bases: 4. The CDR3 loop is CASGLGLAQTDTQYF. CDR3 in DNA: TGTGCTAGTGGTTTGGGACTAGCTCAGACAGATACGCAGTATTTT.

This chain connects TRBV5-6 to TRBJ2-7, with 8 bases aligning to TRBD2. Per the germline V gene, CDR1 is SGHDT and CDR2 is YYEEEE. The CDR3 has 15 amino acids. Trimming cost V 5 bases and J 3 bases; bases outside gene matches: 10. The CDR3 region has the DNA TGTGCCAGCAGTCTCGTCGCGGGAGGCCTCTACGAGCAGTACTTC. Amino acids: CASSLVAGGLYEQYF.

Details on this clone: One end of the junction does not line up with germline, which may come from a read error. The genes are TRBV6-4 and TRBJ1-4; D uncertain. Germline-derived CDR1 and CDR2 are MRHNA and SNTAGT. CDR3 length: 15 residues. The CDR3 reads CASSTRVPPKEKLFF. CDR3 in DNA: TGTGCCAGCAGCACCCGGGTCCCCCCTAAGGAAAAACTGTTTTTT.

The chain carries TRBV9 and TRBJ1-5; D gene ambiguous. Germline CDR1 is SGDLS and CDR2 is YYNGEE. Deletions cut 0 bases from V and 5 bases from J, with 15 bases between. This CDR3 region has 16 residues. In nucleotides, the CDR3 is TGTGCCAGCAGCGTAGGAGAGGGATCGTGGCATCAGCCCCAGCATTTT. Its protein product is CASSVGEGSWHQPQHF.

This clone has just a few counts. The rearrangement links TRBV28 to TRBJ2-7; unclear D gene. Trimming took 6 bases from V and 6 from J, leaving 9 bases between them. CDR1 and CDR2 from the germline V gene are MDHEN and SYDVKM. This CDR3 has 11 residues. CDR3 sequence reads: CASSERREQYF. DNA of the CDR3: TGTGCCAGCAGCGAGCGCCGCGAGCAGTACTTC. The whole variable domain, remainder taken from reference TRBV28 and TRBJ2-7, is DVKVTQSSRYLVKRTGEKVFLECVQDMDHENMFWYRQDPGLGLRLIYFSYDVKMKEKGDIPEGYSVSREKKERFSLILESASTNQTSMYLCASSERREQYFGPGTRLTVT.

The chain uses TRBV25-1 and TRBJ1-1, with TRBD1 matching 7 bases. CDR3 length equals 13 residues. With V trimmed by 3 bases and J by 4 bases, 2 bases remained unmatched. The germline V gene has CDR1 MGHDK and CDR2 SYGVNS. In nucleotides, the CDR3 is TGTGCCAGCAGTGAGGCAGGGGGCACTGAAGCTTTCTTT. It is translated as CASSEAGGTEAFF.

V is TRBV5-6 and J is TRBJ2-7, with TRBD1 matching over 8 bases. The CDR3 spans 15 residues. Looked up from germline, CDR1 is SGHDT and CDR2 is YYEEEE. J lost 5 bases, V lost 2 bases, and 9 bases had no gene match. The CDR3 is CASSFRQGRKNEQYF. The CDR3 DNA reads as TGTGCCAGCAGCTTCCGACAGGGGCGGAAGAACGAGCAGTACTTC.

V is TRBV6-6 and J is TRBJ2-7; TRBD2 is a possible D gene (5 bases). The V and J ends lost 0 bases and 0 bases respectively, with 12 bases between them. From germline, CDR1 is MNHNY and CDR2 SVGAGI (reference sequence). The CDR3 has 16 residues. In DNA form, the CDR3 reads TGTGCCAGCAGTTACTCGCTTGGCGGGCACTCCTACGAGCAGTACTTC. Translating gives CASSYSLGGHSYEQYF.

This CDR3 is CATSRDPRGRNNEQFF. The CDR3 bases are TGTGCCACCAGCAGAGATCCCAGGGGGCGTAACAATGAGCAGTTCTTC. The chain combines TRBV15 with TRBJ2-1; 8 bases fit TRBD1. The CDR3 is 16 amino acids. J gave up 5 bases and V 0 bases, and 6 bases lay outside the gene matches. From germline, CDR1 is LNHNV and CDR2 YYDKDF (reference sequence).

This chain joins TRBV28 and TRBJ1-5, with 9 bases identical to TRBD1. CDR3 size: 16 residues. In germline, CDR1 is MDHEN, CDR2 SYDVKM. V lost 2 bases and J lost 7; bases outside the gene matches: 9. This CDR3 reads CASSLVNRGREQPQHF. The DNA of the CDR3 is TGTGCCAGCAGTTTAGTCAACAGGGGGCGCGAGCAGCCCCAGCATTTT.